The rows below give T cell receptor beta chains drawn from one sample of a study of T cell responses to AZD1222 COVID-19 vaccine. The method was immunoSEQ multiplex PCR; TCRdb's version includes in-frame clones alone and lacks a portion of them. The sample lists over 150,000 clones; 90% were seen once. Material: peripheral blood, obtained on day 0 of AZD1222 vaccination. The receptors were sampled from an adult in good health. Each CDR3 is given with its conserved first and last residue. The D gene is left open where the match is weak. Clone size is given for some rows only: seen once, a few or many times, or a class if the clone is expanded.

clone_size	d_call	v_call	j_call	cdr3_nt	cdr3_aa
.	TRBD1	TRBV6-5	TRBJ2-7	TGTGCCAGCAGTTACGTCACAGGGGGTCTGTACGAGCAGTACTTC	CASSYVTGGLYEQYF
.	TRBD1	TRBV12-3/TRBV12-4	TRBJ1-2	TGTGCCAGCAGGGGGACAGGAGTATATGGCTACACCTTC	CASRGTGVYGYTF
.	.	TRBV4-1	TRBJ1-1	TGCGCCAGCAGCCAAGATAGCTGGCGTGCTGAAGCTTTCTTT	CASSQDSWRAEAFF
.	TRBD1	TRBV18	TRBJ2-1	TGTGCCAGCTCCCAGGGACAGACTTCTTACAATGAGCAGTTCTTC	CASSQGQTSYNEQFF
.	TRBD1	TRBV5-1	TRBJ2-5	TGCGCCAGCAGCTCTAAACAGGGGCAAGAGACCCAGTACTTC	CASSSKQGQETQYF
.	TRBD1	TRBV5-1	TRBJ2-3	TGCGCCAGCAGCGGTGGGCGGACAGGGACAGATACGCAGTATTTT	CASSGGRTGTDTQYF
.	TRBD1	TRBV6-2/TRBV6-3	TRBJ1-2	TGTGCCAGCCGCCTCTTGGGGACAGGGACTTCCTATGGCTACACCTTC	CASRLLGTGTSYGYTF
.	.	TRBV4-3	TRBJ1-2	TGCGCCAGCAGCCAGCAGTCCCTGGAGGGCTTAATCTATGGCTACACCTTC	CASSQQSLEGLIYGYTF
.	.	TRBV29-1	TRBJ1-1	TGCAGCGTTGAAGGGAGAATGAACACTGAAGCTTTCTTT	CSVEGRMNTEAFF
.	.	TRBV29-1	TRBJ1-2	TGCAGCGTTGGTTTAAGGGACGGCTACACCTTC	CSVGLRDGYTF
.	TRBD2	TRBV4-1	TRBJ2-3	TGCGCCAGCAGCCAAGCGGGGTATAGCGGGGGAGCTAGCACAGATACGCAGTATTTT	CASSQAGYSGGASTDTQYF
.	TRBD1	TRBV11-2	TRBJ1-5	TGTGCCAGCAGCTCCCAGCAGGGACAGAGTCTCGGCGGCAATCAGCCCCAGCATTTT	CASSSQQGQSLGGNQPQHF
.	.	TRBV5-1	TRBJ2-6	TGCGCCAGCAGCTGGGGGGGACAGGCTGGGGCCAACGTCCTGACTTTC	CASSWGGQAGANVLTF
.	.	TRBV28	TRBJ2-7	TGTGCCAGCACCACTCAGGGTACCTACGAGCAGTACTTC	CASTTQGTYEQYF
.	.	TRBV5-1	TRBJ1-4	TGCGCCAGCAGCTCCGGGACCTTTAATGAAAAACTGTTTTTT	CASSSGTFNEKLFF
.	.	TRBV28	TRBJ1-2	TGTGCCAGCAGTTTCAGGGAGGTTTCGCGAAGTGGCTACACCTTC	CASSFREVSRSGYTF
.	TRBD1	TRBV5-6	TRBJ1-2	TGTGCCAGCAGCCCCCATCTTGTGGGACAGATTTATGGCTACACCTTC	CASSPHLVGQIYGYTF
.	TRBD1	TRBV18	TRBJ1-6	TGTGCCAGCTCACCAAGACAGGGCGCCTCACCCCTCCACTTT	CASSPRQGASPLHF
few	TRBD1	TRBV7-2	TRBJ1-3	TGTGCCAGCAGCCCCTACGGGACAGTTTCTGGAAACACCATATATTTT	CASSPYGTVSGNTIYF
.	.	TRBV24-1	TRBJ2-3	TGTGCCACCAGTGATCCGTCAGATACGCAGTATTTT	CATSDPSDTQYF
.	.	TRBV5-6	TRBJ1-5	TGTGCCAGCAGCTTAGGAGGGTTGGGTCAGCCCCAGCATTTT	CASSLGGLGQPQHF
.	.	TRBV6-5	TRBJ2-2	TGTGCCAGCAAGAATGACTTGAACACCGGGGAGCTGTTTTTT	CASKNDLNTGELFF
.	.	TRBV19	TRBJ1-1	TGTGCCAGTAGAGTGTACACTGAAGCTTTCTTT	CASRVYTEAFF
.	TRBD1	TRBV11-1	TRBJ2-4	TGTGCCAGCAGCTTCGACAGGGGGATTAGGGACATTCAGTACTTC	CASSFDRGIRDIQYF
.	TRBD1	TRBV7-9	TRBJ2-3	TGTGCCAGCAGCAAAGGGACAGGGGGCACGGATACGCAGTATTTT	CASSKGTGGTDTQYF
.	.	TRBV6-5	TRBJ2-7	TGTGCCAGCAGTTACGCGGAGAGCTCCTACGAGCAGTACTTC	CASSYAESSYEQYF
.	TRBD1	TRBV2	TRBJ1-3	TGTGCCAGCATTACTACCCTCCGGGACAGTGGAAACACCATATATTTT	CASITTLRDSGNTIYF
.	.	TRBV11-2	TRBJ1-1	TGTGCCAGCAGCGTCTTCCTCCTTTCGTTGAGACAGCAGAACACTGAAGCTTTCTTT	CASSVFLLSLRQQNTEAFF
once	TRBD1	TRBV7-3	TRBJ2-7	TGTGCCAGCAGCCTCAGGACAGGGAAAAACGAGCAGTACTTC	CASSLRTGKNEQYF
.	.	TRBV4-1	TRBJ1-4	TGCGCCAGCAGCCAAGATGAGGAAGGGGCGTCTAATGAAAAACTGTTTTTT	CASSQDEEGASNEKLFF
.	.	TRBV4-2	TRBJ1-6	TGTGCCAGCAGCCAAGATACCCCAGGGTTGAATAATTCACCCCTCCACTTT	CASSQDTPGLNNSPLHF
.	TRBD2	TRBV14	TRBJ2-7	TGTGCCAGCAGCCAAGACTGGACTAGGGCATGGTACGAGCAGTACTTC	CASSQDWTRAWYEQYF
.	.	TRBV3-1/TRBV3-2	TRBJ2-5	TGTGCCAGCAGCCAAGCATACCAAGAGACCCAGTACTTC	CASSQAYQETQYF
.	.	TRBV6-5	TRBJ1-1	TGTGCCAGCAGTCCCGGACAGAACACTGAAGCTTTCTTT	CASSPGQNTEAFF
.	.	TRBV3-1/TRBV3-2	TRBJ2-3	TGTGCCAGCAGCCCCCGGGACGGAGCCACAGATACGCAGTATTTT	CASSPRDGATDTQYF
.	.	TRBV9	TRBJ2-1	TGTGCCAGCAGCCTCGGAGGGGCGGACCACAATGAGCAGTTCTTC	CASSLGGADHNEQFF
.	.	TRBV30	TRBJ1-1	TGTGCCTGGAGTGTCCGGCGGAACACTGAAGCTTTCTTT	CAWSVRRNTEAFF
.	.	TRBV25-1	TRBJ2-2	TGTGCCAGCAGTGAATTTGGAGGGAACACCGGGGAGCTGTTTTTT	CASSEFGGNTGELFF
.	.	TRBV7-2	TRBJ1-2	TGTGCCAGCAGCTCGGGACACCCGGGGGGCTATGGCTACACCTTC	CASSSGHPGGYGYTF
.	.	TRBV2	TRBJ1-2	TGTGCCAGCAGTTTACAGGACCCCGTGTCTGGCACCTTC	CASSLQDPVSGTF
.	.	TRBV21-1	TRBJ1-2	TGTGCCAGCAGCAAAGATAGGTATAACTATGGCTACACCTTC	CASSKDRYNYGYTF
.	TRBD1	TRBV7-8	TRBJ1-1	TGTGCCAGCGGGACAGGGGGTGACACGGGGGAAGCTTTCTTT	CASGTGGDTGEAFF
.	TRBD1	TRBV7-2	TRBJ1-3	TGTGCCAGCAGTCGACAGGGGGCTATACCCGGAAACACCATATATTTT	CASSRQGAIPGNTIYF